This T cell receptor beta chain was captured in a study of low-dose radiotherapy and immunotherapy resistance in tumors. Study details: Every six weeks patients received intravenous ipilimumab 1 mg/kg, and every two weeks they received intravenous nivolumab 240 mg. Daily oral aspirin at 300 mg began on cycle 1 day 1 and lasted four cycles.

First-strand cDNA relied on TRAV- and TRBV-specific primers spanning alpha and beta chains. With a constant-region primer and a V-primer adapter, TCRs were subjected to approximately 21 PCR cycles of amplification. A single record per CDR3 protein comes from TCRdb applying MiXCR to the reads. The data show around 13,000 distinct CDR3 sequences, more than 60% seen once. Tumors of eligible patients were advanced, solid and lacking tumor-infiltrating lymphocytes. CDR1 and CDR2 (germline): MNHEY, SMNVEV (reference sequence). The CDR3 runs 18 residues. Unmatched junction bases numbered 7, after V lost 0 bases and J lost 4 bases.

This TCR was sampled from a human donor with advanced metastatic prostate, ovarian, gallbladder or colorectal cancer (not recorded which). This table probably holds off-target reads from a library built for another chain. The chain joins TRBV27 to TRBJ2-2; 11 nucleotides line up with TRBD2. The DNA for the CDR3 is TGTGCCAGCAGTTTATCGTTACTAGCGGGGGCCCTCACCGGGGAGCTGTTTTTT. It codes for CASSLSLLAGALTGELFF.